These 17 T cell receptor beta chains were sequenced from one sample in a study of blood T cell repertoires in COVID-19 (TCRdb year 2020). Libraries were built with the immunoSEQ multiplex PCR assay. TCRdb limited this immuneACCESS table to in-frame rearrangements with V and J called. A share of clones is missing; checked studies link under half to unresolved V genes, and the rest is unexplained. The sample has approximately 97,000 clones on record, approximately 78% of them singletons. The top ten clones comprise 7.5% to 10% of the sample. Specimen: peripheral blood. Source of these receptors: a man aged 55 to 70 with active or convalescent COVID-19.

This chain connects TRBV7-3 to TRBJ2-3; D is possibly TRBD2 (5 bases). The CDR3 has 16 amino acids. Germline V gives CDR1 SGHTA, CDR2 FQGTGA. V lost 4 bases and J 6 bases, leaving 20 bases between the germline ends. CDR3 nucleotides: TGTGCCAGCAGCTCCTCCGGGATCCCGGGCCAGGATACGCAGTATTTT. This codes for CASSSSGIPGQDTQYF.

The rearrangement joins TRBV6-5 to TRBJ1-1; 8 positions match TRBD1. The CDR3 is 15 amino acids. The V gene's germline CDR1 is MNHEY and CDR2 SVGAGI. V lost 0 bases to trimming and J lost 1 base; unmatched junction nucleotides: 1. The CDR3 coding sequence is TGTGCCAGCAGTTACTCTGGGACAGGGAACACTGAAGCTTTCTTT. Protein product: CASSYSGTGNTEAFF.

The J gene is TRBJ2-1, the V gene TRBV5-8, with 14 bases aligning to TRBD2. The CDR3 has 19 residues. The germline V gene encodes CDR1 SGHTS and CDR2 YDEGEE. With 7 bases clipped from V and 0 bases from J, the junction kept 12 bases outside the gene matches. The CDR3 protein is CASPTGLAGEGRSYNEQFF. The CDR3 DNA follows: TGTGCCAGCCCCACGGGACTAGCGGGAGAGGGTCGCTCCTACAATGAGCAGTTCTTC.

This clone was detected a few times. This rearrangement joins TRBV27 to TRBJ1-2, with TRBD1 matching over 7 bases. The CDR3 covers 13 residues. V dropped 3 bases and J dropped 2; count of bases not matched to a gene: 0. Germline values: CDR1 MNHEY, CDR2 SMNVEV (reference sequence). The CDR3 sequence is CASSLTGNYGYTF. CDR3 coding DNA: TGTGCCAGCAGTTTGACAGGGAACTATGGCTACACCTTC.

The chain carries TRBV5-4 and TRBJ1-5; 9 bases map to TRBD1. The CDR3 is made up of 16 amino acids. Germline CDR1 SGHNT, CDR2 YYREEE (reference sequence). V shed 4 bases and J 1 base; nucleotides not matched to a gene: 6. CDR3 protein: CASSITGTGSNQPQHF. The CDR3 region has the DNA TGTGCCAGCAGCATAACCGGGACAGGGAGCAATCAGCCCCAGCATTTT.

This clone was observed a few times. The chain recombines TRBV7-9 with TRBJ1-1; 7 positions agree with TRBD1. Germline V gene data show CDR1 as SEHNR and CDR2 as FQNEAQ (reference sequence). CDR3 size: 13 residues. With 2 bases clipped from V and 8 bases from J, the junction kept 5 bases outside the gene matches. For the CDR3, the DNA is TGTGCCAGCAGCTTATTCGGACAGGAGGAAGCTTTCTTT. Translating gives CASSLFGQEEAFF.

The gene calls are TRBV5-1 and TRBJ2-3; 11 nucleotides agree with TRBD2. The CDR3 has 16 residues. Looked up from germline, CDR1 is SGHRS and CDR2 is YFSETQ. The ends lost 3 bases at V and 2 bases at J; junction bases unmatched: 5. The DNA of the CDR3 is TGCGCCAGCAGCTCTGGGACTAGCGGAAACACAGATACGCAGTATTTT. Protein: CASSSGTSGNTDTQYF. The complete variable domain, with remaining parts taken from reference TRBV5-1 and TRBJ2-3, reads KAGVTQTPRYLIKTRGQQVTLSCSPISGHRSVSWYQQTPGQGLQFLFEYFSETQRNKGNFPGRFSGRQFSNSRSEMNVSTLELGDSALYLCASSSGTSGNTDTQYFGPGTRLTVL.

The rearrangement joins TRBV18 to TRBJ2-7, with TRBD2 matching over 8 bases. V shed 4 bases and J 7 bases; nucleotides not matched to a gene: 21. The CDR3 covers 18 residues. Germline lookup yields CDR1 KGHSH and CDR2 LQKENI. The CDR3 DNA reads TGTGCCAGCTCACTCAGCGGGGGCGGCAGGGAAGGATTTGGGGAGCAGTACGTC. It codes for CASSLSGGGREGFGEQYV.

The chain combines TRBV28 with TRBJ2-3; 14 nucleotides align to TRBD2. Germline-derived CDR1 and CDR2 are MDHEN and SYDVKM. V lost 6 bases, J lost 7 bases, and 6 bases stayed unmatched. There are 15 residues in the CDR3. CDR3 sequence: CASSLGTSGSNTQYF. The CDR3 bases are TGTGCCAGCAGCCTCGGGACTAGCGGGAGTAATACGCAGTATTTT.

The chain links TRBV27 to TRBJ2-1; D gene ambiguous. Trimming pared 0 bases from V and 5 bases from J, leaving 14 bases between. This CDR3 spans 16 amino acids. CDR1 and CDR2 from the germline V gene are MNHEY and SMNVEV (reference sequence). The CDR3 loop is CASSLSRLFADNEQFF. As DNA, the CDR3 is TGTGCCAGCAGTTTATCGCGGCTCTTCGCTGACAATGAGCAGTTCTTC.

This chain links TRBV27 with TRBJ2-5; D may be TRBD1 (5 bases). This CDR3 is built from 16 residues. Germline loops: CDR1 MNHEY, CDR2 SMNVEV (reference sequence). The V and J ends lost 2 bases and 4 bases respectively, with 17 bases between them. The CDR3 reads CASSLGRTILGETQYF. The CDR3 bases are TGTGCCAGCAGTTTAGGGCGGACAATTCTTGGAGAGACCCAGTACTTC.

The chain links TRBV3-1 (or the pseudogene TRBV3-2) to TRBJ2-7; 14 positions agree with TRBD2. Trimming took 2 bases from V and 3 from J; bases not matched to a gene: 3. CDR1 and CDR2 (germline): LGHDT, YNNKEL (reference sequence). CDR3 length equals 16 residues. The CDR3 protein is CASSQRLAGGYYEQYF. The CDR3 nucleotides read TGTGCCAGCAGCCAACGACTAGCGGGGGGGTACTACGAGCAGTACTTC.

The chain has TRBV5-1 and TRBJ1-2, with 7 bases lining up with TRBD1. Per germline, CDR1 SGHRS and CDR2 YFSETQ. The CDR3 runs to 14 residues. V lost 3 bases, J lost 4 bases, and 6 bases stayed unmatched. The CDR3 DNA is TGCGCCAGCAGCTATGAGGGGGCGAGCTATGGCTACACCTTC. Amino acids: CASSYEGASYGYTF.

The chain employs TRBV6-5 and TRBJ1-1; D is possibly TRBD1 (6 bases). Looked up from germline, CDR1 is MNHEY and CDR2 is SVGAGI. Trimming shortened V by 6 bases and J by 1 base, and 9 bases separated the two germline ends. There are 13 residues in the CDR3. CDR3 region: CASRLQGNTEAFF. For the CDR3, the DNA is TGTGCCAGCAGACTACAGGGGAACACTGAAGCTTTCTTT.

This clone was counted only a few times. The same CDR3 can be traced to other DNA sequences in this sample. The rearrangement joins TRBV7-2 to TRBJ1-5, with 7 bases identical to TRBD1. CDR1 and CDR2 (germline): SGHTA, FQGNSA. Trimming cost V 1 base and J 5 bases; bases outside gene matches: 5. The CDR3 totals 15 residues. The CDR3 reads CASSLERGLHQPQHF. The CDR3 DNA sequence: TGTGCCAGCAGCTTAGAAAGGGGGCTACATCAGCCCCAGCATTTT.

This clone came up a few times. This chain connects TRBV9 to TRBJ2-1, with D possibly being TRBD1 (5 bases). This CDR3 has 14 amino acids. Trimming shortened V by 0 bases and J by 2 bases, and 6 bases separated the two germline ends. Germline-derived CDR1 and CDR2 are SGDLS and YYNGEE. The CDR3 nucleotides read TGTGCCAGCAGCGTAGCAGGGACCTACAATGAGCAGTTCTTC. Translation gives CASSVAGTYNEQFF.

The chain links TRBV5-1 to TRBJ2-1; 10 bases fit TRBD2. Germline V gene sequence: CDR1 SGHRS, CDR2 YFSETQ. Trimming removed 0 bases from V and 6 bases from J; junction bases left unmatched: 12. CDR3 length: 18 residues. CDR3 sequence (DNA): TGCGCCAGCAGCTTGGGAATGGGTAGCGGGAGGTCAACCAATGAGCAGTTCTTC. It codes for CASSLGMGSGRSTNEQFF. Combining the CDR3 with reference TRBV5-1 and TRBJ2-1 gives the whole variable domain KAGVTQTPRYLIKTRGQQVTLSCSPISGHRSVSWYQQTPGQGLQFLFEYFSETQRNKGNFPGRFSGRQFSNSRSEMNVSTLELGDSALYLCASSLGMGSGRSTNEQFFGPGTRLTVL.